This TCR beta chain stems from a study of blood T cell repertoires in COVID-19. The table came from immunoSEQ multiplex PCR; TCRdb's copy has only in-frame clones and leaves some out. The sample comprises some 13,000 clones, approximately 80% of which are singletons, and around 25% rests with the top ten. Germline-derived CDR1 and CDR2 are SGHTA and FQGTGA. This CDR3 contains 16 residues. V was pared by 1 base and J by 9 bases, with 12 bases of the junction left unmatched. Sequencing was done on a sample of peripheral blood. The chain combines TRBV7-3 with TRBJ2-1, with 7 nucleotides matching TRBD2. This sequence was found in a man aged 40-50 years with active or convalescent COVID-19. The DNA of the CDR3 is TGTGCCAGCAGCTTAATAGGGCGCGGGAGAGTAAGTGAGCAGTTCTTC. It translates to CASSLIGRGRVSEQFF.